This T cell receptor (beta chain) derives from a study of cytomegalovirus exposure and HLA in healthy donors. A remark on this clone: Its antigen is not identified.

Study-wide points: Later, an analysis found that TCR clusters from the first cohort tended to co-occur in the roughly 120 validation repertoires. Among TCR sequences, most were rare, though some public TCRs appeared in many donors.

Germline V gene sequence: CDR1 SEHNR, CDR2 FQNEAQ (reference sequence). The CDR3 has 17 amino acids. V was clipped by 5 bases and J by 3 bases, with 19 bases between them. The method was immunoSEQ multiplex PCR; TCRdb's version includes in-frame clones alone and lacks a portion of them. The profile shows some 130,000 clones, about nine tenths of them singletons. The source material was PBMCs. The chain couples TRBV7-9 to TRBJ1-4; D is perhaps TRBD1 (6 bases). The sequence derives from a man aged 18 to 29 in good health and CMV-seronegative. The CDR3 spells CASSRLIQGPANEKLFF. In DNA form, the CDR3 reads TGTGCCAGCAGCCGGCTTATACAGGGCCCGGCTAATGAAAAACTGTTTTTT.